The TCR beta chain described here comes from a study of beta chain features in type 1 diabetes. Study conclusions and caveats: Type 1 diabetes patients had VDJ junctions that carried fewer insertions and more deletions. Patients' naive, central memory and Treg TCRB repertoires seemed closer to one another than those of healthy donors. Among all four CD4+ subsets, Type 1 diabetes patients had TCRB CDR3s that were moderately but significantly shorter.

V was pared by 1 base and J by 6 bases, with 4 bases between. This CDR3 is 11 amino acids long. The germline gives CDR1 SGHTA, CDR2 FQGNSA. CD45RO/CCR7/CD25/CD127/CD95/CD27 separated CD4+ naive, central memory, regulatory and stem cell-like memory cells by sorting. All sorted populations exceeded 95% purity. This clone was picked up a small number of times. As yet, its antigen is unknown. Every isolated RNA sample was fully reverse transcribed, so sequencing captured expressed TCRB transcripts. Profiled with immunoSEQ multiplex PCR; TCRdb holds only in-frame clones, not every one. The sample has some 360,000 clones; 8.5% to 10% are singletons.

Sequenced input: central memory CD4+ T cells from blood. The chain links TRBV7-2 to TRBJ2-7; D is uncertain. The clonotype comes from a man aged 30 to 39 with type 1 diabetes. CDR3 DNA: TGTGCCAGCAGCTTAGGGCGCGAGCAGTACTTC. It is translated as CASSLGREQYF.